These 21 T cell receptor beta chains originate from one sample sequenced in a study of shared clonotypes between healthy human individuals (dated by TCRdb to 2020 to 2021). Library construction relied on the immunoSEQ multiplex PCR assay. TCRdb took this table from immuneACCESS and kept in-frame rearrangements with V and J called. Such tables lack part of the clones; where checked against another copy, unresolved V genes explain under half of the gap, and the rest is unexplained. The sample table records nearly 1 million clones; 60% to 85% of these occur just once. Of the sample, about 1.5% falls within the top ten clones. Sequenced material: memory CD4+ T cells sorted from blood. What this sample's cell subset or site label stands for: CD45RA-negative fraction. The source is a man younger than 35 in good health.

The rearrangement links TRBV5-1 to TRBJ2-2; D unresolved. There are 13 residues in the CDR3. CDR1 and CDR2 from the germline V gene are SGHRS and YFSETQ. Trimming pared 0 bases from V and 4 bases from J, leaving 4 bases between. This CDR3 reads CASSLVVTGELFF. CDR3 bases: TGCGCCAGCAGCTTGGTCGTCACCGGGGAGCTGTTTTTT.

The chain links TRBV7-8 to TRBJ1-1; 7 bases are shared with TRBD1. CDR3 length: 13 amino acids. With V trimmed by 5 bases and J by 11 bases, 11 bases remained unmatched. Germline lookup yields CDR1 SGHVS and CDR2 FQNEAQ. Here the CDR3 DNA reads TGTGCCAGCAGCCGACAGGGAGATGTGATGGCTTTCTTT. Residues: CASSRQGDVMAFF.

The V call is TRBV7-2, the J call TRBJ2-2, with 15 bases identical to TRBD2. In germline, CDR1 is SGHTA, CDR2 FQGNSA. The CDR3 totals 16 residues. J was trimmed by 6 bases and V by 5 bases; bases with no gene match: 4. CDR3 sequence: CASSLRTSGRAGELFF. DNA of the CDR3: TGTGCCAGCAGCCTTAGGACTAGCGGGAGGGCCGGGGAGCTGTTTTTT.

The CDR3 is CAIREDRGLGNTIYF. As DNA, the CDR3 is TGTGCCATCAGGGAAGACAGGGGGCTTGGAAACACCATATATTTT. This chain joins TRBV10-3 and TRBJ1-3, with 10 bases lining up with TRBD1. V was pared by 6 bases and J by 3 bases, with 5 bases of the junction left unmatched. Germline V gene sequence: CDR1 ENHRY, CDR2 SYGVKD. This CDR3 comprises 15 residues.

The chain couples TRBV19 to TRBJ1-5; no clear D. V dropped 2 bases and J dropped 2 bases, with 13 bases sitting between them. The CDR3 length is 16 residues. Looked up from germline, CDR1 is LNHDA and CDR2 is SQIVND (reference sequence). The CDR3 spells CASSISRSEGNQPQHF. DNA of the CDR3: TGTGCCAGTAGTATAAGCAGGAGTGAGGGCAATCAGCCCCAGCATTTT.

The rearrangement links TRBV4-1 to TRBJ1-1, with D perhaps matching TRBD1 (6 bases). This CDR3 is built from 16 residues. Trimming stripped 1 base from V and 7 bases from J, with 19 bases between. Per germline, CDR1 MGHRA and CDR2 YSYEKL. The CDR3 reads CASSQGRGDNGIEAFF. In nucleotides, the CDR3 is TGCGCCAGCAGCCAAGGACGGGGGGACAACGGGATTGAAGCTTTCTTT.

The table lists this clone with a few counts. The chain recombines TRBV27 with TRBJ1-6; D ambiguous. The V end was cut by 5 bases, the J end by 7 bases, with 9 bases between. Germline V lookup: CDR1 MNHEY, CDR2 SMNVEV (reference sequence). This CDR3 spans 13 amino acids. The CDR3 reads CASSPHRNSPLHF. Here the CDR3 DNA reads TGTGCCAGCAGTCCCCACAGAAATTCACCCCTCCACTTT.

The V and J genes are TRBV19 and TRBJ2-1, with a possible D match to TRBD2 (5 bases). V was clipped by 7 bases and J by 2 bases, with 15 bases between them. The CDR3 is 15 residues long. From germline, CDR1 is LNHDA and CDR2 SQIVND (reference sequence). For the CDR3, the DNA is TGTGCCAGTACCACTGCAAGGACTCCCTACAATGAGCAGTTCTTC. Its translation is CASTTARTPYNEQFF.

As DNA, the CDR3 is TGTGCCAGCAGTTTGACCCATTCAACTAATGAAAAACTGTTTTTT. Residues: CASSLTHSTNEKLFF. This chain joins TRBV2 and TRBJ1-4; D uncertain. The CDR3 loop spans 15 amino acids. From germline, CDR1 is SNHLY and CDR2 FYNNEI. Trimming cost V 5 bases and J 0 bases, with 10 bases left between them.

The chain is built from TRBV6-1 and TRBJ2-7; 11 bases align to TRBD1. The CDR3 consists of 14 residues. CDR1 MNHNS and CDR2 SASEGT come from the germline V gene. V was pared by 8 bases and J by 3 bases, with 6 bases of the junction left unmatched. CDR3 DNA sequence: TGTGCCAGCGTCACCGGGACAGGGGGCTACGAGCAGTACTTC. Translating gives CASVTGTGGYEQYF.

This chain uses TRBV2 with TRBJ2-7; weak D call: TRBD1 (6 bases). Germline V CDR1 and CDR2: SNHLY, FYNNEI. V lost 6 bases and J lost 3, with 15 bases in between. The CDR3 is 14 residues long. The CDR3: CASSSQGPDYEQYF. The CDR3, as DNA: TGTGCCAGCAGCTCCCAGGGGCCCGACTACGAGCAGTACTTC.

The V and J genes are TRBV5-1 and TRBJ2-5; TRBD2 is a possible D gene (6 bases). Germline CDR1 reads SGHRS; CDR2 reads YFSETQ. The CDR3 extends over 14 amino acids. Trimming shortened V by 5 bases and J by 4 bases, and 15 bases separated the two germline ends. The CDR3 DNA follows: TGCGCCAGCAGGTTGCAGGAGGGCGCAGAGACCCAGTACTTC. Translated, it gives CASRLQEGAETQYF.

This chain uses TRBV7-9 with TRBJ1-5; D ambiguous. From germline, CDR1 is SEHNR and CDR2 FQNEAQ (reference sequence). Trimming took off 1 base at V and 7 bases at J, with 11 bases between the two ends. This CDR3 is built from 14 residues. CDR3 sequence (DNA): TGTGCCAGCAGCTTAGGGGGAATGATACAGCCCCAGCATTTT. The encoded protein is CASSLGGMIQPQHF. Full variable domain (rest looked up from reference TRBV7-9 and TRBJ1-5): DTGVSQNPRHKITKRGQNVTFRCDPISEHNRLYWYRQTLGQGPEFLTYFQNEAQLEKSRLLSDRFSAERPKGSFSTLEIQRTEQGDSAMYLCASSLGGMIQPQHFGDGTRLSIL.

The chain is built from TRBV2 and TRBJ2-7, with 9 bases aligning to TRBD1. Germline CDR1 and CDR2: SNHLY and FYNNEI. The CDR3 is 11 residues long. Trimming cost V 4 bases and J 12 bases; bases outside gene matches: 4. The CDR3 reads CASSVRDRVYF. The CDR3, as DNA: TGTGCCAGCAGTGTCCGGGACAGGGTGTACTTC.

The CDR3 loop is CASSYSRARDYEQYF. The CDR3 nucleotides read TGTGCCAGCAGTTACTCGAGGGCCAGAGACTACGAGCAGTACTTC. V usage is TRBV6-6 and J usage is TRBJ2-7; a possible D gene is TRBD2 (5 bases). Germline values: CDR1 MNHNY, CDR2 SVGAGI (reference sequence). V dropped 0 bases and J dropped 3 bases, with 12 bases sitting between them. The CDR3 totals 15 residues.

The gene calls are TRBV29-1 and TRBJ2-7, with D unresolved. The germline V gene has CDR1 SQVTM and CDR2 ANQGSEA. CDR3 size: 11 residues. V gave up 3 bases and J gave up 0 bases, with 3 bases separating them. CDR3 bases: TGCAGCGTTGAGAACTCCTACGAGCAGTACTTC. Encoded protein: CSVENSYEQYF.

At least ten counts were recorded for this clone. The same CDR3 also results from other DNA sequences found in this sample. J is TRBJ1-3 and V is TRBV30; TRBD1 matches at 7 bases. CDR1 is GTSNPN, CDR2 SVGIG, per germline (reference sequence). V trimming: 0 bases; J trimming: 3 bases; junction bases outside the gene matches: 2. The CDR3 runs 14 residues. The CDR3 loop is CAWSVGTDGNTIYF. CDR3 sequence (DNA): TGTGCCTGGAGTGTTGGGACAGATGGAAACACCATATATTTT.

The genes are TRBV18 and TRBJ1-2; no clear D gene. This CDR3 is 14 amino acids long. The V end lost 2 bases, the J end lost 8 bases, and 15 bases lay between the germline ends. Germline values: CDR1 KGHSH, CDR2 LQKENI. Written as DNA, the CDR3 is TGTGCCAGCTCACCAATTACTGACGGAGCAGGCTACACCTTC. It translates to CASSPITDGAGYTF.

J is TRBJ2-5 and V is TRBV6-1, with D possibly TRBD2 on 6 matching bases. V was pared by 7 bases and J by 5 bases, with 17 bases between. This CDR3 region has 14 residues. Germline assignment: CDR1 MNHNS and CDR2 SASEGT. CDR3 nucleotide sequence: TGTGCCAGCAATTACCAGGAGGGGTTCGAGACCCAGTACTTC. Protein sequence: CASNYQEGFETQYF.

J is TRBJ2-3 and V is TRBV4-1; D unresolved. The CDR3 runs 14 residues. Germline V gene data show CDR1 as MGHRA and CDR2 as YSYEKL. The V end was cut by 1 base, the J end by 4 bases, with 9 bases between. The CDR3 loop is CASSQVASADTQYF. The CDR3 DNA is TGCGCCAGCAGCCAAGTCGCATCAGCAGATACGCAGTATTTT.

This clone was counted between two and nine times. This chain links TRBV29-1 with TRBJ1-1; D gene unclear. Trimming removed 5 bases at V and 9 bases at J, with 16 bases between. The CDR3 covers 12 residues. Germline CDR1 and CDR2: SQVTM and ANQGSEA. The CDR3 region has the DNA TGCAGCGTTACCGAGGAGGTGGTGAAAGCTTTCTTT. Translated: CSVTEEVVKAFF.